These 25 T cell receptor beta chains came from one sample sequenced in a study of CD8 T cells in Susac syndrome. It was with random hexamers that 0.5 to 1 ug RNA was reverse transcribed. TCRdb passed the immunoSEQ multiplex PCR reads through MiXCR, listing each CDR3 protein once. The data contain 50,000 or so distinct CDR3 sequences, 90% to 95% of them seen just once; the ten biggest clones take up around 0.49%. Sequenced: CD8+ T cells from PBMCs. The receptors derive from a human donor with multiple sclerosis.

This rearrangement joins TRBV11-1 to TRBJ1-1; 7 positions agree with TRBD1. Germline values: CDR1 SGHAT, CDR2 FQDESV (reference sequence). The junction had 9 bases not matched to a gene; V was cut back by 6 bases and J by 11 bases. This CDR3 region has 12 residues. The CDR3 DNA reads TGTGCCAGCAGTTACCCAGGGGGACCGGCTTTCTTT. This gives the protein CASSYPGGPAFF. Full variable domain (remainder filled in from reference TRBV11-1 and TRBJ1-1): EAEVAQSPRYKITEKSQAVAFWCDPISGHATLYWYRQILGQGPELLVQFQDESVVDDSQLPKDRFSAERLKGVDSTLKIQPAELGDSAMYLCASSYPGGPAFFGQGTRLTVV.

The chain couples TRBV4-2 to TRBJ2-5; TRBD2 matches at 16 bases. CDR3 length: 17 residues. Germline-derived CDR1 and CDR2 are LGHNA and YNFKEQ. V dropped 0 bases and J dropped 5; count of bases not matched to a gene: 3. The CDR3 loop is CASSQEGTSGGAETQYF. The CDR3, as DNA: TGTGCCAGCAGCCAAGAGGGGACTAGCGGGGGGGCCGAGACCCAGTACTTC.

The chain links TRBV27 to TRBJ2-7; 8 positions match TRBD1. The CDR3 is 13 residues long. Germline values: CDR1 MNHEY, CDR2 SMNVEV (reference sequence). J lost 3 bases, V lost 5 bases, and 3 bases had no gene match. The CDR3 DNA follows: TGTGCCAGCAGTAGCACAGGGGGCTACGAGCAGTACTTC. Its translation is CASSSTGGYEQYF.

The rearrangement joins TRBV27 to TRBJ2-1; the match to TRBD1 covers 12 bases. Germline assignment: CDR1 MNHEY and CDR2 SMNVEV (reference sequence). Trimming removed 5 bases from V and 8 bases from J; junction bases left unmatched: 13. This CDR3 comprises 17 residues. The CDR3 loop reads CASSKGGGTGGKDEQFF. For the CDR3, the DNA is TGTGCCAGCAGTAAGGGGGGCGGGACAGGGGGCAAAGATGAGCAGTTCTTC.

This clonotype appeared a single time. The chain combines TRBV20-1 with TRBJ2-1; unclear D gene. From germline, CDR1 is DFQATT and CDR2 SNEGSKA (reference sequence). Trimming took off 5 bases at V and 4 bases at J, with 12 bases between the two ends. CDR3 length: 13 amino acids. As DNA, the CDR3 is TGCAGTGCTTACAAGGACCCGTACAATGAGCAGTTCTTC. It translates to CSAYKDPYNEQFF.

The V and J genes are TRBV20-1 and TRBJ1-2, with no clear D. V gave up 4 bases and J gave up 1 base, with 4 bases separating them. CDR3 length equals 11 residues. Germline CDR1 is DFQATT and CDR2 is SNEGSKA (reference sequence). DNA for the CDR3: TGCAGTGCTATTTTTAACTATGGCTACACCTTC. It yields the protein CSAIFNYGYTF.

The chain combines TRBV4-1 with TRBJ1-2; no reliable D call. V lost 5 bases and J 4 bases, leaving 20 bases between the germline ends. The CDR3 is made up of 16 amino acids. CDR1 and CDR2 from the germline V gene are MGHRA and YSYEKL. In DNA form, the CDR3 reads TGCGCCAGCAGCACCACCACCGGGAGGATTAGCTATGGCTACACCTTC. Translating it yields CASSTTTGRISYGYTF.

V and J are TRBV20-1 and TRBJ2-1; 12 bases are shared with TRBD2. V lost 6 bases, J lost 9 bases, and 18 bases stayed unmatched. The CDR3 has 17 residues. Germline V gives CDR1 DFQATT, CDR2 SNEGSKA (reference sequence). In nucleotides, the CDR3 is TGCAGTGCCGACACCCCACTAGCGGGGGGTAGGGCCGGTGAGCAGTTCTTC. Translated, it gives CSADTPLAGGRAGEQFF.

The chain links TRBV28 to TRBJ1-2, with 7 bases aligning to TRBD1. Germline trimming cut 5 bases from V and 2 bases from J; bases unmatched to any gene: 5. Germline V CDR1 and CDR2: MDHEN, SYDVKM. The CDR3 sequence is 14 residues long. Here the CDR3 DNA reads TGTGCCAGCAGTCCCGACAGGGAAAACTATGGCTACACCTTC. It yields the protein CASSPDRENYGYTF.

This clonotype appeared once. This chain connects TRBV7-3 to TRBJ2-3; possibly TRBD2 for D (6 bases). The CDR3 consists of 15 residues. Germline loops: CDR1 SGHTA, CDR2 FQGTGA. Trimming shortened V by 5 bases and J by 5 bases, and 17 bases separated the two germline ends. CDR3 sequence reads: CASSARGRAIDTQYF. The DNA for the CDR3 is TGTGCCAGCAGCGCGCGGGGCAGGGCAATAGATACGCAGTATTTT.

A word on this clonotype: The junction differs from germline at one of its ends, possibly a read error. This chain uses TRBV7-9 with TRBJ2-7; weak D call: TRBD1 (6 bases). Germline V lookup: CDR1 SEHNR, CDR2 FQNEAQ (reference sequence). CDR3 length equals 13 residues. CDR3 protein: CAISIGAGDEQYF. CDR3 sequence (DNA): TGTGCCATCAGCATTGGGGCAGGGGACGAGCAGTACTTC.

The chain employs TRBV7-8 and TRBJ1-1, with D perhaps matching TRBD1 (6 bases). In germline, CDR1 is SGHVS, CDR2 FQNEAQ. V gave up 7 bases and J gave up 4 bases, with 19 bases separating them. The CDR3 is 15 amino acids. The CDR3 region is CASTTLQGPRTEAFF. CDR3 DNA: TGTGCCAGCACAACCCTACAGGGCCCGCGCACTGAAGCTTTCTTT.

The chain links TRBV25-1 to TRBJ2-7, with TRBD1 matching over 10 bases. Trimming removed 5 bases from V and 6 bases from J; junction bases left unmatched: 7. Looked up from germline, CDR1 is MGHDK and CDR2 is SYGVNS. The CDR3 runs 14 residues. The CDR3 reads CASSTRDRGREQYF. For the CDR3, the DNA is TGTGCCAGCAGTACTCGGGACAGGGGTCGCGAGCAGTACTTC.

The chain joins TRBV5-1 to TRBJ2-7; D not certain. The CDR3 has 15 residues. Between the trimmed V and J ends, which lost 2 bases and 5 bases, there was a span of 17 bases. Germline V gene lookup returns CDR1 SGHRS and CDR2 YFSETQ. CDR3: CASSFSVAPMDEQYF. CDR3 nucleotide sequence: TGCGCCAGCAGCTTCAGCGTAGCCCCTATGGACGAGCAGTACTTC.

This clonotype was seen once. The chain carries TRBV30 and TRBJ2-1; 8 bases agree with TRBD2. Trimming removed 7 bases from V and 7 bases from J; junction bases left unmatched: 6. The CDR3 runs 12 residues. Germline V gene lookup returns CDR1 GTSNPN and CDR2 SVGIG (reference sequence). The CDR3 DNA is TGTGCCTCCTCGGGGGGGCGGAATGAGCAGTTCTTC. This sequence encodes CASSGGRNEQFF.

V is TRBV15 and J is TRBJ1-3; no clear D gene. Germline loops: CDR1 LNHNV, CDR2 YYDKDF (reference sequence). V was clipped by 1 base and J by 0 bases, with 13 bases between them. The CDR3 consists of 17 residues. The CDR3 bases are TGTGCCACCAGCAGAGCCGACGAAGGGATCTCTGGAAACACCATATATTTT. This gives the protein CATSRADEGISGNTIYF.

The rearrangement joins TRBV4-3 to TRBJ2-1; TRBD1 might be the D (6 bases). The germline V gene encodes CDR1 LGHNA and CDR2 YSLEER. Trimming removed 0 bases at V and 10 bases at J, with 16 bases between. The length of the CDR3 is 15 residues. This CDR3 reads CASSQEWAVGTEQFF. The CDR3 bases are TGCGCCAGCAGCCAAGAATGGGCCGTAGGGACAGAGCAGTTCTTC.

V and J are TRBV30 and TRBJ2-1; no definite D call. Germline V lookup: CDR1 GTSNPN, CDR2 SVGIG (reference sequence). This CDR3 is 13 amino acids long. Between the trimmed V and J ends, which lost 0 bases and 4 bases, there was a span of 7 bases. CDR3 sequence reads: CAWSVNSYNEQFF. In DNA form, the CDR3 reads TGTGCCTGGAGTGTAAACTCTTACAATGAGCAGTTCTTC.

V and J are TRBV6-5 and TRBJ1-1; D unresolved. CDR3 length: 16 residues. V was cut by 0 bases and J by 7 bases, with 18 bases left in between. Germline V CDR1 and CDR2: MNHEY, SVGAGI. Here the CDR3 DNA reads TGTGCCAGCAGTTACTCGACTGGGCAGACTACCTTTGAAGCTTTCTTT. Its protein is CASSYSTGQTTFEAFF.

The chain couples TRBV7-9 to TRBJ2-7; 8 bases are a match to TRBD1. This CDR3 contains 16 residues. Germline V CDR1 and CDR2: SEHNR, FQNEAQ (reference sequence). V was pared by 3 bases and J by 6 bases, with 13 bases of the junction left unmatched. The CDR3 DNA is TGTGCCAGCAGCTTGGGAGCAGGGGGCGCTTCCCGCGAGCAGTACTTC. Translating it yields CASSLGAGGASREQYF.

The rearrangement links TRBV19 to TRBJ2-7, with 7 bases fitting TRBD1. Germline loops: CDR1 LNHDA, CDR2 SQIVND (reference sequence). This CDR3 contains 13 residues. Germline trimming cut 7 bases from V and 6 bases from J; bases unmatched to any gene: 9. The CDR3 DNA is TGTGCCAGTACCCGACAGGGTCTTAGCGAGCAGTACTTC. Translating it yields CASTRQGLSEQYF.

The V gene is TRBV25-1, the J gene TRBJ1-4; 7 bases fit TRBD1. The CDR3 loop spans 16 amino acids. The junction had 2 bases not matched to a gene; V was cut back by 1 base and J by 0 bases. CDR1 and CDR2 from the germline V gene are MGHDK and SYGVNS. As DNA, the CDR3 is TGTGCCAGCAGTGAATCCGGGACAGCAACTAATGAAAAACTGTTTTTT. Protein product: CASSESGTATNEKLFF.

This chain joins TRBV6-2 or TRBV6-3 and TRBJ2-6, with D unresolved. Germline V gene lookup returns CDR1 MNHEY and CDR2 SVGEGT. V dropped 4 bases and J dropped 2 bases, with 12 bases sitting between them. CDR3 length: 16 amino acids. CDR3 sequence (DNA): TGTGCCAGCAGTTTACTCTCATATGCTGGGGCCAACGTCCTGACTTTC. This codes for CASSLLSYAGANVLTF.

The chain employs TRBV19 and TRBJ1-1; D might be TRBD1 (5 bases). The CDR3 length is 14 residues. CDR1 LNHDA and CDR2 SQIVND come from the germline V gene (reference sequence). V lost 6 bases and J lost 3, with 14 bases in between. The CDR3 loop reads CASSTGDDDTEAFF. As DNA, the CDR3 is TGTGCCAGTAGCACCGGGGACGACGACACTGAAGCTTTCTTT.

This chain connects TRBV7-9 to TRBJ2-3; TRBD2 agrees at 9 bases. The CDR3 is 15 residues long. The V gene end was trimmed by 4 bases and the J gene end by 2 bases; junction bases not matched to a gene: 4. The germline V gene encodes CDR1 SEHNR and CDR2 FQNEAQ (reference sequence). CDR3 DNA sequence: TGTGCCAGCAGCTCCCGGACTAGCGACACAGATACGCAGTATTTT. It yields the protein CASSSRTSDTDTQYF.